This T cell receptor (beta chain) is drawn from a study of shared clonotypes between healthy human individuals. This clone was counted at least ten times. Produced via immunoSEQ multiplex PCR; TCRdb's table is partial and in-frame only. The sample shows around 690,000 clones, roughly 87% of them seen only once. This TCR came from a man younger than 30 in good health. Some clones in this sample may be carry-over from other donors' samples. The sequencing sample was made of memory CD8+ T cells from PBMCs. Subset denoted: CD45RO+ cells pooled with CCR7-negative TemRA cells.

In nucleotides, the CDR3 is TGTGCCAGCAGCCCCTATTCCCCCTCCGGCAGGGACAATGAGCAGTTCTTC. This encodes CASSPYSPSGRDNEQFF. The chain couples TRBV11-3 to TRBJ2-1; a possible D gene is TRBD1 (5 bases). The CDR3 is 17 amino acids. V gave up 5 bases and J gave up 5 bases, with 22 bases separating them. The germline V gene encodes CDR1 SGHNT and CDR2 YENEEA.